These T cell receptor beta chains were read from a single sample in a study of blood T cells in healthy people across ages. One entry per CDR3 protein results from TCRdb running MiXCR on the 5' RACE reads. Altogether 1.5 million to 2 million distinct CDR3 sequences are present, 49% being singletons, with the ten largest covering around 2.1%. The material sequenced was blood. The receptors shown here come from a woman aged 40 to 49 in good health. CDR3s include the opening cysteine and the closing phenylalanine or tryptophan. D genes are given only for firm matches. Where a row states a size, it is once, few, many or the class of an expanded clone; other rows omit it.

J gene | clone size | V gene | D gene | CDR3 DNA | CDR3 protein
TRBJ1-6 | . | TRBV2 | . | TGTGCCAGCAGTGAAGATGGAAATCTCCTCCACTTT | CASSEDGNLLHF
TRBJ2-1 | . | TRBV7-2 | . | TGTGCCAGCAGATCAGTGGTGGGGGGTACCTACAATGAGCAGTTCTTC | CASRSVVGGTYNEQFF
TRBJ1-4 | few | TRBV20-1 | TRBD1 | TGCAGTGCTACCGTTAACAGGGGAACAACTAATGAAAAACTGTTTTTT | CSATVNRGTTNEKLFF
TRBJ2-1 | few | TRBV20-1 | . | TGCAGTGCTGAAGACAGTGCCTCCTACAATGAGCAGTTCTTC | CSAEDSASYNEQFF
TRBJ2-6 | . | TRBV4-2 | . | TGTGCCAGCAGCCAAGTTCAGGGTAACTCTGGGGCCAACGTCCTGACTTTC | CASSQVQGNSGANVLTF
TRBJ2-5 | few | TRBV7-3 | TRBD2 | TGTGCCAGCAGCATAGCGGGGTCAGAGACCCAGTACTTC | CASSIAGSETQYF
TRBJ2-4 | few | TRBV10-3 | TRBD1 | TGTGCCATCAGTGAATCTGTGGGACAGGGGACCAAAAACATTCAGTACTTC | CAISESVGQGTKNIQYF
TRBJ2-7 | . | TRBV6-2/TRBV6-3 | . | TGTGCCAGCAGTTACTCGGCGGGAAAGATATACGAGCAGTACTTC | CASSYSAGKIYEQYF
TRBJ2-3 | . | TRBV4-2 | TRBD1 | TGTGCCAGCAGCCAATTGAGAGGACAGGGCACAGATACGCAGTATTTT | CASSQLRGQGTDTQYF
TRBJ1-4 | . | TRBV5-6 | . | TGTGCCAGCAGCTGGCAGGGCGGTGAAAAACTGTTTTTT | CASSWQGGEKLFF
TRBJ2-1 | . | TRBV27 | . | TGTGCCAGCGGCGGGTATGGCAATGAGCAGTTCTTC | CASGGYGNEQFF
TRBJ1-1 | once | TRBV5-1 | . | TGCGCCAGCAGCTTGGACCGAGGGGAGGTTGGCACTGAAGCTTTCTTT | CASSLDRGEVGTEAFF
TRBJ1-4 | . | TRBV25-1 | . | TGTGCCAGCTCGGCGGGGGTGGATATCGAAAAACTGTTTTTT | CASSAGVDIEKLFF
TRBJ2-5 | . | TRBV2 | . | TGTGCCAGCAGTGCGGGACACCCAAGCCAAGAGACCCAGTACTTC | CASSAGHPSQETQYF
TRBJ2-7 | . | TRBV12-3/TRBV12-4 | . | TGTACCAGCAGTTTCCAGTCGAGCTCCTACGAGCAGTACTTC | CTSSFQSSSYEQYF
TRBJ2-3 | . | TRBV4-3 | TRBD2 | TGCGCCAGCAGCCAAGCGGCTAGCGGAGCCGGCACAGATACGCAGTATTTT | CASSQAASGAGTDTQYF
TRBJ2-2 | . | TRBV6-2/TRBV6-3 | . | TGTGCCAGCAGTTACATTGGGGACGGGGAGCTGTTTTTT | CASSYIGDGELFF
TRBJ2-2 | . | TRBV20-1 | TRBD2 | TGCAGTGCTATTCCCGGCGGGGGGGCCACCACCGGGGAGCTGTTTTTT | CSAIPGGGATTGELFF
TRBJ2-7 | few | TRBV6-2/TRBV6-3 | TRBD1 | TGTGCCAGCAGTGGAAGTCCGGGACAGGAGATCGGCGAGCAGTACTTC | CASSGSPGQEIGEQYF
TRBJ2-3 | few | TRBV2 | TRBD1 | TGTGCCAGCAGTCGAACCGGGACAGGGGGAACAGATACGCAGTATTTT | CASSRTGTGGTDTQYF
TRBJ1-2 | . | TRBV6-2/TRBV6-3 | TRBD1 | TGTGCCAGCAGTTACACGGGACAGAAATCCTATGGCTACACCTTC | CASSYTGQKSYGYTF
TRBJ1-5 | many | TRBV9 | . | TGTGCCAGCAGCGTCGGCTCGTACCAGCCCCAGCATTTT | CASSVGSYQPQHF
TRBJ2-1 | . | TRBV15 | TRBD2 | TGTGCCACCAGCAGAGATCGGGTAGCGGGGGGTGTGGAGCAGTTCTTC | CATSRDRVAGGVEQFF
TRBJ1-4 | few | TRBV20-1 | . | TGCAGTGCCCCCCTCCCAAGTGCAACTAATGAAAAACTGTTTTTT | CSAPLPSATNEKLFF
TRBJ2-7 | . | TRBV28 | TRBD1 | TGTGCCAGCAGTTTATCGGGACAGTCTCGCGAGCAGTACTTC | CASSLSGQSREQYF
TRBJ2-7 | few | TRBV9 | . | TGTGCCAGCAGCGCTGGTAAGCCCTACGAGCAGTACTTC | CASSAGKPYEQYF
TRBJ2-3 | . | TRBV6-5 | . | TGTGCCAGCAGGGCCGGGCAGTATTTCACAGATACGCAGTATTTT | CASRAGQYFTDTQYF
TRBJ1-5 | . | TRBV28 | TRBD1 | TGTGCCAGCAGTTTGGTTACAGGGGGCGATCAGCCCCAGCATTTT | CASSLVTGGDQPQHF
TRBJ2-5 | many | TRBV7-2 | TRBD2 | TGTGCCAGCAGCCTGGGACTAGCGGGGGGAGAGACCCAGTACTTC | CASSLGLAGGETQYF